These T cell receptor beta chains were read from a single sample in a study of cytomegalovirus exposure and HLA in healthy donors. Profiled with immunoSEQ multiplex PCR; TCRdb holds only in-frame clones, not every one. This sample has tens of thousands of clones, with roughly four fifths found just once. Sequenced input: PBMCs. The receptors were sampled from a woman in her 30s in good health and CMV-seropositive. Each CDR3 is given with its conserved first and last residue. A D gene is named only where the DNA matches it firmly. The listing skips clone size in some rows; elsewhere it reads once, few, many or a size class.

>TRBJ1-4|TRBV6-1|-|-
TGTGCCAGCAGTGAAGGGGGGGTTAGGGAAAAACTGTTTTTT
CASSEGGVREKLFF
>TRBJ2-6|TRBV27|-|-
TGTGCCACACAGCCCACCCTCGGGACATGGTACTCTGGGGCCAACGTCCTGACTTTC
CATQPTLGTWYSGANVLTF
>TRBJ2-5|TRBV28|TRBD2|-
TGTGCCAGCAGTTCCCCGGGACTAGCGGCGAGGGGGGAGACCCAGTACTTC
CASSSPGLAARGETQYF
>TRBJ1-6|TRBV27|-|few
TGTGCCAGCAGTAGGAGTAATTCACCCCTCCACTTT
CASSRSNSPLHF
>TRBJ2-7|TRBV11-2|TRBD2|-
TGTGCCAGCAGCCCTGGCGGGGGGGAGGCCTACGAGCAGTACTTC
CASSPGGGEAYEQYF
>TRBJ1-4|TRBV6-5|TRBD1|medium-sized
TGTGCCAGCAGTTACCGGACAGGAGTTAATGAAAAACTGTTTTTT
CASSYRTGVNEKLFF
>TRBJ2-2|TRBV4-3|-|-
TGCGCCAGCAGCCAAGGCTTCCCTAGCGGAGGGGACACGAACACCGGGGAGCTGTTTTTT
CASSQGFPSGGDTNTGELFF
>TRBJ2-3|TRBV9|TRBD2|-
TGTGCCAGCAGCCAAGGACTAGCGGGAGGGGAGGTTACGCAGTATTTT
CASSQGLAGGEVTQYF
>TRBJ1-1|TRBV5-1|-|few
TGCGCCAGCAGCTTGGCCTTAGGAGGCACTGAAGCTTTCTTT
CASSLALGGTEAFF
>TRBJ2-1|TRBV6-5|-|-
TGTGCCAGCAGTTACTACGGCGCTAGGAGGGAGCAGTTCTTC
CASSYYGARREQFF
>TRBJ2-7|TRBV7-2|-|-
TGTGCCAGCAGCTTAAGCTCCTACGAGCAGTACTTC
CASSLSSYEQYF
>TRBJ2-1|TRBV5-1|TRBD2|few
TGCGCCAGCAGTCGACTAGCGGGAGTTTTCGGGCAAGCCAATGAGCAGTTCTTC
CASSRLAGVFGQANEQFF
>TRBJ1-5|TRBV27|-|-
TGTGCCAGCAGCCTACAGGGTTATAGCAATCAGCCCCAGCATTTT
CASSLQGYSNQPQHF
>TRBJ2-7|TRBV2|-|-
TGTGCCAGCAGGTCGTTTCTAGATCTTCGGAGCGAGCAGTACTTC
CASRSFLDLRSEQYF
>TRBJ1-4|TRBV7-2|TRBD1|-
TGTGCCAGCAGCTTAAGTGGCAGGGGGGCGATTAATGAAAAACTGTTTTTT
CASSLSGRGAINEKLFF
>TRBJ2-1|TRBV12-1|-|-
TGTGCCAGCAGCAGCCTAGCGGGAGGAGGTGAGAATGAGCAGTTCTTC
CASSSLAGGGENEQFF
>TRBJ1-3|TRBV28|-|-
TGTGCCAGCAGTTCTCGAGGAGGGCAACACCTCATATATTTT
CASSSRGGQHLIYF
>TRBJ2-2|TRBV11-3|TRBD2|-
TGTGCCAGCAGCTTAGATTCGTGGGAGGGCTTCACCGGGGAGCTGTTTTTT
CASSLDSWEGFTGELFF
>TRBJ2-2|TRBV9|TRBD2|-
TGTGCCAGCAGCGAGGCTAGCGGGGGGGGTGGACGGGAGCTGTTTTTT
CASSEASGGGGRELFF
>TRBJ2-2|TRBV27|TRBD2|-
TGTGCCAGCAGTCCTGGGACTAGCGGGAGGGCCTACACCGGGGAGCTGTTTTTT
CASSPGTSGRAYTGELFF
>TRBJ2-5|TRBV5-1|TRBD2|-
TGCGCCAGCAGCCCGACTAGCGGGTACCAAGAGACCCAGTACTTC
CASSPTSGYQETQYF
>TRBJ2-5|TRBV5-6|TRBD1|once
TGTGCCAGCAGCCAATGGACAGGGGATGTAGGGACCCAGTACTTC
CASSQWTGDVGTQYF